The 18 T cell receptor beta chains below all came from one sample that was sequenced in a study of blood T cell repertoires in COVID-19. Method: immunoSEQ multiplex PCR; TCRdb's copy keeps in-frame clones and lacks some. The sample lists fewer than 350,000 clones, 85% occurring once. What was sequenced was PBMCs or T cells enriched from blood (not recorded which). The receptors were gathered from a woman in her 30s who had been exposed to COVID-19.

V gene TRBV7-2 combines with J gene TRBJ1-5; 7 bases fit TRBD1. Germline loops: CDR1 SGHTA, CDR2 FQGNSA. CDR3 length: 15 amino acids. J lost 3 bases, V lost 2 bases, and 4 bases had no gene match. Written as DNA, the CDR3 is TGTGCCAGCAGCTTAATGGGACAGTTCAATCAGCCCCAGCATTTT. Residues: CASSLMGQFNQPQHF. The complete variable domain, with remaining parts taken from reference TRBV7-2 and TRBJ1-5, reads GAGVSQSPSNKVTEKGKDVELRCDPISGHTALYWYRQSLGQGLEFLIYFQGNSAPDKSGLPSDRFSAERTGGSVSTLTIQRTQQEDSAVYLCASSLMGQFNQPQHFGDGTRLSIL.

This chain links TRBV28 with TRBJ1-1, with D possibly matching TRBD1 (5 bases). This CDR3 is 13 amino acids long. Between the trimmed V and J ends, which lost 7 bases and 11 bases, there was a span of 20 bases. CDR1 MDHEN and CDR2 SYDVKM come from the germline V gene. CDR3: CASTPGGRSLAFF. The DNA of the CDR3 is TGTGCCAGCACCCCGGGGGGGAGAAGTTTGGCTTTCTTT.

The V and J genes are TRBV5-1 and TRBJ2-3, with TRBD1 as a possible D gene (6 bases). V was trimmed by 3 bases and J by 6 bases, leaving 17 bases between them. This CDR3 contains 15 residues. Germline-derived CDR1 and CDR2 are SGHRS and YFSETQ. CDR3 sequence (DNA): TGCGCCAGCAGCTGGGCGTTTGACAGGACCGATACGCAGTATTTT. Translated: CASSWAFDRTDTQYF.

Details on this clone: Other nucleotide sequences in the sample specify the same CDR3. V usage is TRBV5-1 and J usage is TRBJ1-1, with 9 bases aligning to TRBD1. CDR1 is SGHRS, CDR2 YFSETQ, per germline. The CDR3 has 14 amino acids. The J segment lost 7 bases and the V segment lost 0 bases, leaving 4 bases of the junction unmatched. The CDR3 DNA is TGCGCCAGCAGCTTGGACAGGGGGCCGGGTGAAGCTTTCTTT. It specifies CASSLDRGPGEAFF.

The CDR3 protein is CASSFRGTGGDEQYF. The CDR3 nucleotides read TGTGCCAGCAGTTTCAGGGGGACAGGGGGCGACGAGCAGTACTTC. The J gene is TRBJ2-7, the V gene TRBV27; 12 bases align to TRBD1. The CDR3 sequence is 15 residues long. Germline V gene data show CDR1 as MNHEY and CDR2 as SMNVEV (reference sequence). Trimming at V came to 3 bases and at J to 5 bases, leaving 5 bases not matched to a gene.

The J gene is TRBJ1-6, the V gene TRBV7-3; D is undetermined. Trimming removed 1 base from V and 14 bases from J, with 15 bases in between. CDR1 and CDR2 (germline): SGHTA, FQGTGA. This CDR3 comprises 14 residues. CDR3 DNA: TGTGCCAGCAGCTTAAATGCGGAGCCGGGGTCCCTCCACTTT. It is translated as CASSLNAEPGSLHF.

The table lists this clone with a few counts. This chain connects TRBV2 to TRBJ2-1; TRBD1 matches 8 bases. The V and J ends lost 3 bases and 7 bases, in that order; junction bases with no gene match: 8. The CDR3 length is 15 residues. Per the germline V gene, CDR1 is SNHLY and CDR2 is FYNNEI. DNA for the CDR3: TGTGCCAGCAGTGATGTCAGGGGGCTTGTGAATGAGCAGTTCTTC. As protein: CASSDVRGLVNEQFF.

V is TRBV15 and J is TRBJ1-5; D not resolved. V lost 3 bases to trimming and J lost 4 bases, with 16 bases between them. CDR1 and CDR2 from the germline V gene are LNHNV and YYDKDF (reference sequence). The CDR3 consists of 16 residues. CDR3 region: CATSRAPGGENQPQHF. CDR3 in DNA: TGTGCCACCAGCAGGGCCCCCGGTGGAGAAAATCAGCCCCAGCATTTT.

V gene TRBV25-1 combines with J gene TRBJ2-2, with 8 bases lining up with TRBD1. The CDR3 runs 16 residues. Trimming took 6 bases from V and 4 from J; bases not matched to a gene: 10. CDR1 is MGHDK and CDR2 is SYGVNS in the germline V gene. CDR3 DNA: TGTGCCAGCAGACCCGCGGACAGGGTGAGCACCGGGGAGCTGTTTTTT. Protein: CASRPADRVSTGELFF.

The rearrangement uses TRBV6-5 and TRBJ2-2, with 7 bases that match TRBD2. Trimming removed 10 bases from V and 1 base from J; junction bases left unmatched: 9. Germline CDR1 and CDR2: MNHEY and SVGAGI. The CDR3 has 15 amino acids. CDR3 bases: TGTGCCACCGGGGTGGGCGGGAGGAACACCGGGGAGCTGTTTTTT. Its protein is CATGVGGRNTGELFF.

The chain links TRBV28 to TRBJ2-5; 14 bases are shared with TRBD2. Germline CDR1 reads MDHEN; CDR2 reads SYDVKM. The CDR3 length is 19 residues. With 6 bases clipped from V and 2 bases from J, the junction kept 14 bases outside the gene matches. As DNA, the CDR3 is TGTGCCAGCAGGTTCGGAGTCGGGACTAGCGGGAGAGATCAAGAGACCCAGTACTTC. Translation gives CASRFGVGTSGRDQETQYF. The variable domain in full, with the rest retrieved from reference TRBV28 and TRBJ2-5, is DVKVTQSSRYLVKRTGEKVFLECVQDMDHENMFWYRQDPGLGLRLIYFSYDVKMKEKGDIPEGYSVSREKKERFSLILESASTNQTSMYLCASRFGVGTSGRDQETQYFGPGTRLLVL.

The rearrangement joins TRBV24-1 to TRBJ2-3; the D gene is possibly TRBD1 (5 bases). CDR3 size: 16 residues. V shed 0 bases and J shed 2 bases, with 11 bases lying between them. Germline V CDR1 and CDR2: KGHDR, SFDVKD. The CDR3 DNA follows: TGTGCCACCAGTGATTTGCAGGGCTCTTCCACAGATACGCAGTATTTT. Encoded protein: CATSDLQGSSTDTQYF.

This chain links TRBV12-3 or TRBV12-4 with TRBJ2-5; D remains ambiguous. CDR3 size: 12 residues. V lost 7 bases to trimming and J lost 2 bases, with 8 bases between them. The CDR3 nucleotides are TGTGCCAGCATTTTGTCACAAGAGACCCAGTACTTC. Translation: CASILSQETQYF.

This chain connects TRBV5-1 to TRBJ2-7, with TRBD2 matching 12 bases. The CDR3 has 16 residues. The junction had 10 bases not matched to a gene; V was cut back by 2 bases and J by 7 bases. Germline-derived CDR1 and CDR2 are SGHRS and YFSETQ. The CDR3 reads CASSFNVGLAGEEQYF. DNA of the CDR3: TGCGCCAGCAGCTTTAATGTGGGACTAGCGGGTGAAGAGCAGTACTTC.

This sequence joins TRBV28 and TRBJ2-7, with D tentatively TRBD2 (6 bases). With 2 bases removed from V and 4 bases from J, the gap between germline ends came to 9 bases. This CDR3 has 13 residues. Per the germline V gene, CDR1 is MDHEN and CDR2 is SYDVKM. CDR3 amino acids: CASSLKGRYEQYF. The CDR3 DNA sequence: TGTGCCAGCAGTTTAAAGGGGAGGTACGAGCAGTACTTC.

V gene TRBV5-4 combines with J gene TRBJ2-3, with TRBD2 as a possible D gene (5 bases). Between the trimmed V and J ends, which lost 0 bases and 6 bases, there was a span of 11 bases. Germline CDR1 and CDR2: SGHNT and YYREEE (reference sequence). CDR3 length equals 14 residues. The DNA of the CDR3 is TGTGCCAGCAGCTTGGCTCGGGGAGTGGATACGCAGTATTTT. Translating gives CASSLARGVDTQYF. Using reference TRBV5-4 and TRBJ2-3 for the parts outside the CDR3, the full variable domain is ETGVTQSPTHLIKTRGQQVTLRCSSQSGHNTVSWYQQALGQGPQFIFQYYREEENGRGNFPPRFSGLQFPNYSSELNVNALELDDSALYLCASSLARGVDTQYFGPGTRLTVL.

This clone was counted between two and nine times. The gene calls are TRBV28 and TRBJ2-1; 7 nucleotides align to TRBD1. This CDR3 has 15 residues. V lost 4 bases to trimming and J lost 3 bases; unmatched junction nucleotides: 6. The V gene's germline CDR1 is MDHEN and CDR2 SYDVKM. The CDR3 DNA is TGTGCCAGCAGTTACAGGGGAGTAGGCTACAATGAGCAGTTCTTC. As protein: CASSYRGVGYNEQFF.

The chain has TRBV5-1 and TRBJ1-1; TRBD1 matches 7 bases. The CDR3 spans 14 residues. V dropped 4 bases and J dropped 1; count of bases not matched to a gene: 4. Germline V gene sequence: CDR1 SGHRS, CDR2 YFSETQ. Here the CDR3 reads CASSPRGENTEAFF. The CDR3 DNA follows: TGCGCCAGCAGCCCCAGGGGGGAGAACACTGAAGCTTTCTTT.